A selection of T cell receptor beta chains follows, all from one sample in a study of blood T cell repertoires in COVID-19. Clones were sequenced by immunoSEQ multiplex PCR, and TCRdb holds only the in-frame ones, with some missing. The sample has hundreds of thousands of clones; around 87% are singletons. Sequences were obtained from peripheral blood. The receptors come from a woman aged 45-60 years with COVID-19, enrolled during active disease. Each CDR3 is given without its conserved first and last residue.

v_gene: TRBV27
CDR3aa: ALPPQETQY

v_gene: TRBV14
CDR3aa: ASSQNPRGRGFITEAF

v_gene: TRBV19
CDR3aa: ASRGRAQETQY

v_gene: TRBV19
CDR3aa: ASSPGQRGYDTQY

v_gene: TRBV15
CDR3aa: ATSREQGANYGYT

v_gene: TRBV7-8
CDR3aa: ASSPSGSYNSPLH

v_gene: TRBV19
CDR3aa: ASHLVRGIYYGYT

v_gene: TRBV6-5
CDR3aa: ASSNGQGYGYT

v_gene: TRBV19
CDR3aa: ASSPWTSFSYNEQF

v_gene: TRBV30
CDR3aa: AWTSGRGAYEQY

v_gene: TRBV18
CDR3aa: ASSPSRQGLNTEAF

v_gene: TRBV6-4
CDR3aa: ASRGTGGNYGYT

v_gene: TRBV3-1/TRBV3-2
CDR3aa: ASSKGGVNTEAF

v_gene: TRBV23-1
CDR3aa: ASRTGTLYYEQY

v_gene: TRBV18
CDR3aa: ASSPTGVGRNTGELF

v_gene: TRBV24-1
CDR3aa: ATSDPLGQGVDTQY

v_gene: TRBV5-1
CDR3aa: ASSLEQDPYEQY

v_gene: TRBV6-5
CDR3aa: ASSPRGGTQY

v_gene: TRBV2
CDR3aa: ASNKGLSSYEQY

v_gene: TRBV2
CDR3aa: ASAAPPDTQY

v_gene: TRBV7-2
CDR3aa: ASSTTPGGYNSPLH

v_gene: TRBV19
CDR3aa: ASTGGLAGGVSAGELF

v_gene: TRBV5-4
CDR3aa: ASSLGQGPFNEQF

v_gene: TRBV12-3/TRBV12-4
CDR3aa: ASSGTGPGEQY

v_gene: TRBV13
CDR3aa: ASKDRVLSPLH

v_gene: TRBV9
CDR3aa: ASSASLNTEAF

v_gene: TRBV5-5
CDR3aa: ASSPGTANTGELF

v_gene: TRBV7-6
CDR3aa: ASSLKNVRDTQY

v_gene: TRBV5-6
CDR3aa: ASSSVNRVRTEAF

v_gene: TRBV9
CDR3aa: ASSVISGHYNEQF

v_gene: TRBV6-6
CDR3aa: ASRLTGSNQPQH

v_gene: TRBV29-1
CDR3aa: STLSANEKLF

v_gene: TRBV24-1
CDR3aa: ATSGTSGRAGAPVTDTQY

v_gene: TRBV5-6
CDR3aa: ASSLWFGASRANVLT